This entry lists 29 T cell receptor beta chains sequenced from one sample in a study of TIL therapy for anti-PD-1-resistant metastatic lung cancer. The immunoSEQ assay was v3. Profiled with immunoSEQ multiplex PCR; TCRdb holds only in-frame clones, not every one. The sample carries approximately 95,000 clones, about two thirds recorded once. Documented time point: pre-treatment sample, taken before nivolumab and TIL therapy. Most excised metastases sampled were pleural nodules or supraclavicular lymph nodes. The sample in question was tumor tissue, obtained at baseline. These receptors were collected from a person between 25 and 79 years old with non-small cell lung cancer.

The CDR3 is CASSPATREIYNEQFF. CDR3 nucleotides: TGCGCCAGCAGCCCGGCGACTAGAGAAATCTACAATGAGCAGTTCTTC. The genes are TRBV5-1 and TRBJ2-1; D perhaps matches TRBD2 (6 bases). Germline CDR1 reads SGHRS; CDR2 reads YFSETQ. V gave up 4 bases and J gave up 3 bases, with 17 bases separating them. The CDR3 is 16 amino acids. Variable domain in full (rest from reference TRBV5-1 and TRBJ2-1): KAGVTQTPRYLIKTRGQQVTLSCSPISGHRSVSWYQQTPGQGLQFLFEYFSETQRNKGNFPGRFSGRQFSNSRSEMNVSTLELGDSALYLCASSPATREIYNEQFFGPGTRLTVL.

This clone was picked up a small number of times. The junction departs from the called germline gene at one end, perhaps through a read error. The chain combines TRBV7-7 with TRBJ2-2; 7 bases map to TRBD2. The CDR3 has 15 residues. CDR1 and CDR2 (germline): SSHAT, FNYEAQ (reference sequence). CDR3 sequence (DNA): TGTGCTAGCAGCCTAGCTAGCGGGAACACCGGGGAGCTGTTTTTT. Protein sequence: CASSLASGNTGELFF.

V and J are TRBV5-6 and TRBJ2-5; D may be TRBD1 (5 bases). The CDR3 is 11 residues long. The germline V gene encodes CDR1 SGHDT and CDR2 YYEEEE. Trimming cost V 4 bases and J 7 bases, with 8 bases left between them. CDR3 in DNA: TGTGCCAGCAGCCAGCAGGGGACCCAGTACTTC. This translates into CASSQQGTQYF.

The chain joins TRBV7-9 to TRBJ2-3, with D unresolved. The germline V and J ends were trimmed by 0 bases and 4 bases, with 11 bases remaining between them. From germline, CDR1 is SEHNR and CDR2 FQNEAQ (reference sequence). The CDR3 extends over 15 amino acids. CDR3 in DNA: TGTGCCAGCAGCTTAGCGGGAATTAGGTCAGATACGCAGTATTTT. This gives the protein CASSLAGIRSDTQYF.

J is TRBJ2-7 and V is TRBV3-1 (or the pseudogene TRBV3-2); D may be TRBD2 (5 bases). The CDR3 runs 15 residues. V gave up 6 bases and J gave up 2 bases, with 17 bases separating them. Germline values: CDR1 LGHDT, CDR2 YNNKEL (reference sequence). As DNA, the CDR3 is TGTGCCAGCAGTCCCCCGGGGAGTCGGGCCTACGAGCAGTACTTC. Its protein product is CASSPPGSRAYEQYF.

This chain connects TRBV27 to TRBJ2-7; 11 bases map to TRBD1. With 3 bases clipped from V and 3 bases from J, the junction kept 13 bases outside the gene matches. Germline values: CDR1 MNHEY, CDR2 SMNVEV (reference sequence). CDR3 length equals 18 residues. CDR3 amino acids: CASSFSIRDRGVFYEQYF. CDR3 nucleotide sequence: TGTGCCAGCAGTTTCTCGATAAGGGACAGGGGGGTATTCTACGAGCAGTACTTC.

This chain joins TRBV18 and TRBJ1-5; D remains unclear. Germline V gene data show CDR1 as KGHSH and CDR2 as LQKENI. Trimming pared 2 bases from V and 1 base from J, leaving 9 bases between. The length of the CDR3 is 15 residues. In DNA, the CDR3 is TGTGCCAGCTCACCAGTAGGCCACAGCAATCAGCCCCAGCATTTT. Translating it yields CASSPVGHSNQPQHF.

In this sample, this clone turned up a few times. The chain recombines TRBV7-3 with TRBJ2-7; D may be TRBD1 or TRBD2 (5 bases each). Germline CDR1 SGHTA, CDR2 FQGTGA. Between the trimmed V and J ends, which lost 5 bases and 7 bases, there was a span of 30 bases. The CDR3 is made up of 18 amino acids. DNA for the CDR3: TGTGCCAGCAGCCCATTAACATCAGGGCCGCTCTTACTAGATGAGCAGTACTTC. This codes for CASSPLTSGPLLLDEQYF.

The CDR3 DNA is TGTGCCACTTGGACAGGGGACCCTGGAAACACCATATATTTT. Protein product: CATWTGDPGNTIYF. This chain links TRBV28 with TRBJ1-3; 9 nucleotides line up with TRBD1. This CDR3 has 14 amino acids. V lost 10 bases, J lost 2 bases, and 6 bases stayed unmatched. Germline CDR1 MDHEN, CDR2 SYDVKM.

The chain carries TRBV10-3 and TRBJ2-7, with a weak D call TRBD1 (7 bases). Germline CDR1 and CDR2: ENHRY and SYGVKD. This CDR3 is 15 amino acids long. The V and J ends lost 6 bases and 7 bases respectively, with 22 bases between them. The CDR3 DNA follows: TGTGCCATCAGGTTAACAGGGGACGGCGGGACGGAGCAGTACTTC. Its translation: CAIRLTGDGGTEQYF.

This clone was seen a few times. The CDR3 DNA follows: TGTGCCAGCAGCTCGACAGGCTCCGGTCCCGCTTTCTTT. It specifies CASSSTGSGPAFF. The rearrangement uses TRBV7-3 and TRBJ1-1, with a tentative D call TRBD1 (6 bases). Per germline, CDR1 SGHTA and CDR2 FQGTGA. V lost 4 bases, J lost 11 bases, and 17 bases lay in between. The CDR3 contains 13 residues.

The chain combines TRBV9 with TRBJ2-7; 8 bases fit TRBD1. The CDR3 contains 15 residues. The ends lost 3 bases at V and 2 bases at J; junction bases unmatched: 7. Germline values: CDR1 SGDLS, CDR2 YYNGEE. The DNA of the CDR3 is TGTGCCAGCAGCGCATCACCGGGACAGGCCTACGAGCAGTACTTC. Translating gives CASSASPGQAYEQYF.

This clone has a handful of counts. The V call is TRBV5-4, the J call TRBJ1-2; D not resolved. The V end was cut by 0 bases, the J end by 8 bases, with 5 bases between. The CDR3 totals 11 residues. The V gene's germline CDR1 is SGHNT and CDR2 YYREEE (reference sequence). CDR3 nucleotides: TGTGCCAGCAGCTTGGGAGGGGGCTACACCTTC. As protein: CASSLGGGYTF.

The chain couples TRBV3-1 (or the pseudogene TRBV3-2) to TRBJ2-5, with 11 bases aligning to TRBD2. The junction had 14 bases not matched to a gene; V was cut back by 0 bases and J by 5 bases. Germline V gene lookup returns CDR1 LGHDT and CDR2 YNNKEL (reference sequence). This CDR3 is 19 amino acids long. CDR3 region: CASSQESLAGGLRGETQYF. CDR3 bases: TGTGCCAGCAGCCAAGAGTCTCTAGCGGGGGGCCTCAGGGGGGAGACCCAGTACTTC.

This chain uses TRBV5-6 with TRBJ2-3, with D maybe TRBD2 (5 bases). The V and J ends lost 4 bases and 9 bases respectively, with 18 bases between them. The germline CDR1 and CDR2 sequences are SGHDT and YYEEEE. CDR3 length equals 14 residues. The CDR3 reads CASSVGEGGGTQYF. DNA for the CDR3: TGTGCCAGCAGCGTTGGGGAAGGAGGAGGCACGCAGTATTTT.

The chain uses TRBV20-1 and TRBJ2-3; D is ambiguous. The CDR3 runs 14 residues. The V end was cut by 3 bases, the J end by 2 bases, with 12 bases between. Germline CDR1 DFQATT, CDR2 SNEGSKA (reference sequence). The CDR3 region is CSASLRFSTDTQYF. The CDR3 DNA reads TGCAGTGCTAGTCTCCGGTTCTCCACAGATACGCAGTATTTT.

This chain uses TRBV6-5 with TRBJ2-3, with 8 bases matching TRBD2. With 6 bases clipped from V and 7 bases from J, the junction kept 9 bases outside the gene matches. CDR1 and CDR2 from the germline V gene are MNHEY and SVGAGI. The length of the CDR3 is 14 residues. Here the CDR3 reads CASSGAGGDYTQYF. CDR3 nucleotide sequence: TGTGCCAGCAGCGGGGCGGGGGGTGATTATACGCAGTATTTT.

The rearrangement links TRBV7-3 to TRBJ2-1; a possible D gene is TRBD2 (5 bases). V was trimmed by 2 bases and J by 5 bases, leaving 7 bases between them. Germline values: CDR1 SGHTA, CDR2 FQGTGA. The CDR3 runs to 13 residues. CDR3 bases: TGTGCCAGCAGCTTAGGGAGTGACAATGAGCAGTTCTTC. This gives the protein CASSLGSDNEQFF.

DNA for the CDR3: TGTGCCAGCAGTTTGGGGCGGGAGCTGGAGACCCAGTACTTC. Protein sequence: CASSLGRELETQYF. J is TRBJ2-5 and V is TRBV28; 7 positions agree with TRBD2. This CDR3 has 14 amino acids. Germline trimming cut 3 bases from V and 5 bases from J; bases unmatched to any gene: 6. Germline V gene sequence: CDR1 MDHEN, CDR2 SYDVKM.

A single count supports this clone. This chain connects TRBV5-1 to TRBJ2-1; TRBD1 is a possible D gene (6 bases). The CDR3 is 14 residues long. V was clipped by 4 bases and J by 6 bases, with 14 bases between them. The germline V gene has CDR1 SGHRS and CDR2 YFSETQ. The CDR3 DNA sequence: TGCGCCAGCAGCAATACCTTAGGGGGCAATGAGCAGTTCTTC. It encodes CASSNTLGGNEQFF. The whole variable domain, filled in from reference TRBV5-1 and TRBJ2-1, reads KAGVTQTPRYLIKTRGQQVTLSCSPISGHRSVSWYQQTPGQGLQFLFEYFSETQRNKGNFPGRFSGRQFSNSRSEMNVSTLELGDSALYLCASSNTLGGNEQFFGPGTRLTVL.

V is TRBV28 and J is TRBJ1-4, with D hard to call. The V and J ends lost 7 bases and 8 bases respectively, with 14 bases between them. Germline V lookup: CDR1 MDHEN, CDR2 SYDVKM. CDR3 length: 13 amino acids. Here the CDR3 reads CASNSGWEEKLFF. The CDR3 coding sequence is TGTGCCAGCAATTCAGGATGGGAGGAAAAACTGTTTTTT.

This clone was recorded a few times. The chain links TRBV5-8 to TRBJ1-6; D is unclear. The length of the CDR3 is 13 residues. Trimming took 6 bases from V and 8 from J, leaving 12 bases between them. Germline assignment: CDR1 SGHTS and CDR2 YDEGEE. The CDR3 DNA sequence: TGTGCCAGCACCGTACCGGGCCATTCACCCCTCCACTTT. It is translated as CASTVPGHSPLHF.

The chain combines TRBV11-2 with TRBJ2-2; no firm D call. This CDR3 region has 17 residues. Germline loops: CDR1 SGHAT, CDR2 FQNNGV. V was shortened by 6 bases and J by 4 bases, with 21 bases between the two germline ends. Here the CDR3 reads CASSDPRSKVGTGELFF. Written as DNA, the CDR3 is TGTGCCAGCAGTGACCCGCGGTCGAAGGTGGGCACCGGGGAGCTGTTTTTT.

This clone was observed once. The V and J genes are TRBV5-8 and TRBJ2-2; TRBD2 aligns across 11 bases. Per germline, CDR1 SGHTS and CDR2 YDEGEE. J lost 7 bases, V lost 6 bases, and 8 bases had no gene match. The CDR3 totals 15 residues. The CDR3 spells CASIVSGGAIGELFF. The CDR3 bases are TGTGCCAGCATCGTTAGCGGGGGGGCGATCGGGGAGCTGTTTTTT.

A few counts support this clone. The rearrangement links TRBV7-2 to TRBJ2-7; D gene ambiguous. CDR1 and CDR2 from the germline V gene are SGHTA and FQGNSA. This CDR3 spans 13 amino acids. Deletions cut 3 bases from V and 3 bases from J, with 9 bases between. The CDR3 region has the DNA TGTGCCAGCAGCTTTCATCAGGACTACGAGCAGTACTTC. Its translation is CASSFHQDYEQYF. The full variable domain, its missing parts supplied by reference TRBV7-2 and TRBJ2-7, is GAGVSQSPSNKVTEKGKDVELRCDPISGHTALYWYRQSLGQGLEFLIYFQGNSAPDKSGLPSDRFSAERTGGSVSTLTIQRTQQEDSAVYLCASSFHQDYEQYFGPGTRLTVT.

The V and J genes are TRBV29-1 and TRBJ2-5; D is unclear. The V end lost 2 bases, the J end lost 8 bases, and 0 bases lay between the germline ends. Germline V CDR1 and CDR2: SQVTM, ANQGSEA. The length of the CDR3 is 8 residues. The CDR3 is CSVETQYF. In nucleotides, the CDR3 is TGCAGCGTTGAAACCCAGTACTTC.

The rearrangement links TRBV6-5 to TRBJ2-7, with D maybe TRBD2 (7 bases). With 7 bases removed from V and 3 bases from J, the gap between germline ends came to 16 bases. The CDR3 sequence is 14 residues long. Germline CDR1 and CDR2: MNHEY and SVGAGI. The CDR3 region is CASNREGVFYEQYF. The CDR3 DNA reads TGTGCCAGCAATAGGGAGGGGGTCTTCTACGAGCAGTACTTC.

The chain recombines TRBV6-2 or TRBV6-3 with TRBJ2-7, with 10 positions matching TRBD1. This CDR3 comprises 16 residues. CDR1 and CDR2 from the germline V gene are MNHEY and SVGEGT. V lost 0 bases to trimming and J lost 5 bases; unmatched junction nucleotides: 7. Written as DNA, the CDR3 is TGTGCCAGCAGTTACTCGACCGGGACAGGGGTAGACGAGCAGTACTTC. Translated: CASSYSTGTGVDEQYF.

This clone was observed a handful of times. The V and J genes are TRBV25-1 and TRBJ1-4; D may be TRBD1 (6 bases). Trimming pared 2 bases from V and 9 bases from J, leaving 19 bases between. Germline assignment: CDR1 MGHDK and CDR2 SYGVNS. This CDR3 contains 16 residues. CDR3 protein: CASSERLDRLKKKLFF. Written as DNA, the CDR3 is TGTGCCAGCAGTGAACGACTTGACAGGCTCAAGAAAAAACTGTTTTTT.